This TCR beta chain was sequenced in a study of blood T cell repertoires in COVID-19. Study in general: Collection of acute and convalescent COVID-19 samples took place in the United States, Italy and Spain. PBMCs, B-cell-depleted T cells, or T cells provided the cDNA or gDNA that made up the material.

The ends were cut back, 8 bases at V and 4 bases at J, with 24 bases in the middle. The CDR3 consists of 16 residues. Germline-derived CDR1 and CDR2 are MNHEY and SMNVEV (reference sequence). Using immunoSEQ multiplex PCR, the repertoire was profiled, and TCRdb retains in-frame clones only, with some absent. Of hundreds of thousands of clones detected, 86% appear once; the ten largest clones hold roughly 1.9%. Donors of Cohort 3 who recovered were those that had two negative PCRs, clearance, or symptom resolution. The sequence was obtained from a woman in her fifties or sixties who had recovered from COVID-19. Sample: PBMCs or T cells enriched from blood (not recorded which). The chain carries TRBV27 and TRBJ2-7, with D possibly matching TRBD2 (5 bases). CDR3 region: CASSQTEGHIMYEQYF. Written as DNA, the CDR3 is TGTGCCAGCTCTCAAACCGAGGGTCACATCATGTACGAGCAGTACTTC.